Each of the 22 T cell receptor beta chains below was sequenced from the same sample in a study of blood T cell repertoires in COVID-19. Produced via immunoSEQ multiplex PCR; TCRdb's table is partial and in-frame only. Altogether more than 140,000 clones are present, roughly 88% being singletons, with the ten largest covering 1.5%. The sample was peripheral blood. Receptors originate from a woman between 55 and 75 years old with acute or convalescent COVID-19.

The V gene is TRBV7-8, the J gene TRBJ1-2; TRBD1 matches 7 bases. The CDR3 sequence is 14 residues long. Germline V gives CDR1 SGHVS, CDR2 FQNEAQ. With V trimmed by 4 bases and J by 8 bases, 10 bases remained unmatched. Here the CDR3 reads CASSSETGNSGYTF. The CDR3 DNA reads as TGTGCCAGCAGCTCCGAGACAGGGAATTCGGGCTACACCTTC.

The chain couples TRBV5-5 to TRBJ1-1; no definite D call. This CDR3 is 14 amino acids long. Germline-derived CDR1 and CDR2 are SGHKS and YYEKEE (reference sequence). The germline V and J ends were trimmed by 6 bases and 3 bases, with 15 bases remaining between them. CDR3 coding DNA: TGTGCCAGCACGTCAACCCCGGGGTACACTGAAGCTTTCTTT. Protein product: CASTSTPGYTEAFF.

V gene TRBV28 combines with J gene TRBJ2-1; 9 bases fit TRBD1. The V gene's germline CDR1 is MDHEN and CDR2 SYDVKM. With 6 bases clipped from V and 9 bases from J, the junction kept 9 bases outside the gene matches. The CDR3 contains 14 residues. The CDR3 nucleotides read TGTGCCAGCAGGACTACAGGGGGCTCAGGTGAGCAGTTCTTC. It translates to CASRTTGGSGEQFF.

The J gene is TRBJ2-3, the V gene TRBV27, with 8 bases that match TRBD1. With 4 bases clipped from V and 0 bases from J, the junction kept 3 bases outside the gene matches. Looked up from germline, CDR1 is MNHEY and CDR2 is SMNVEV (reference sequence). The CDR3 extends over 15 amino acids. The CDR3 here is CASSSGQESTDTQYF. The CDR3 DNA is TGTGCCAGCAGTTCGGGACAGGAGAGCACAGATACGCAGTATTTT.

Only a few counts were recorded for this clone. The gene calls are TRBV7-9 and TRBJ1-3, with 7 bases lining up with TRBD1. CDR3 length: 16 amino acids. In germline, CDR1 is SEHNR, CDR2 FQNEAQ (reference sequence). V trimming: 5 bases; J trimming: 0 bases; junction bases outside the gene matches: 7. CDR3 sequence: CASSTGTAASGNTIYF. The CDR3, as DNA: TGTGCCAGCAGCACCGGGACAGCAGCCTCTGGAAACACCATATATTTT.

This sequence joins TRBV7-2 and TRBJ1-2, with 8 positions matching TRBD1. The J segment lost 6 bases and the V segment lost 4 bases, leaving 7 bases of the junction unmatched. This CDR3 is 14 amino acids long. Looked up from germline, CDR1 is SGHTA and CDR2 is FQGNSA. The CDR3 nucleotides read TGTGCCAGCAGCTCCCGCGGACAGGGACATGGCTACACCTTC. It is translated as CASSSRGQGHGYTF.

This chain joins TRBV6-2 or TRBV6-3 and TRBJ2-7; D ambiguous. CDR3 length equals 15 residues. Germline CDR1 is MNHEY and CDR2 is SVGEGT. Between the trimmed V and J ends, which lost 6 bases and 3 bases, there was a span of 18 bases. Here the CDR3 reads CASSPQVFSRYEQYF. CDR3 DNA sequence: TGTGCCAGCAGCCCTCAGGTGTTTTCCCGCTACGAGCAGTACTTC.

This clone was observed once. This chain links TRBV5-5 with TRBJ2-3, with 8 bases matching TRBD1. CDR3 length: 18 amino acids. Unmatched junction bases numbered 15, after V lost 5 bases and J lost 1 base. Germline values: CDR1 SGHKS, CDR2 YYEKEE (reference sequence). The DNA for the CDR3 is TGTGCCAGCAGTCATCATACGTTCGGACAGGGAGGCACAGATACGCAGTATTTT. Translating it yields CASSHHTFGQGGTDTQYF.

CDR3 loop: CASSVEGQQETQYF. The DNA of the CDR3 is TGTGCCAGCAGCGTAGAGGGGCAGCAAGAGACCCAGTACTTC. The chain is built from TRBV9 and TRBJ2-5, with a tentative D call TRBD1 (5 bases). Trimming removed 0 bases at V and 2 bases at J, with 8 bases between. Germline CDR1 and CDR2: SGDLS and YYNGEE. The CDR3 totals 14 residues.

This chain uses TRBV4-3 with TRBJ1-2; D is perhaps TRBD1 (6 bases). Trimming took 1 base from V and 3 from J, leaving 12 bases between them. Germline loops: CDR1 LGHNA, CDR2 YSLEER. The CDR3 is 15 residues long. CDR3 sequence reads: CASSQALQGDYGYTF. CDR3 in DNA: TGCGCCAGCAGCCAAGCATTACAGGGTGACTATGGCTACACCTTC.

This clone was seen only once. The CDR3 DNA reads as TGTGCCAGCAGCCAAACAGGGGGGATCACTGAAGCTTTCTTT. Protein sequence: CASSQTGGITEAFF. The chain joins TRBV7-3 to TRBJ1-1; TRBD1 aligns across 8 bases. The V segment lost 5 bases and the J segment 4 bases; nucleotides outside the gene matches: 6. CDR3 length: 14 amino acids. Germline CDR1 is SGHTA and CDR2 is FQGTGA.

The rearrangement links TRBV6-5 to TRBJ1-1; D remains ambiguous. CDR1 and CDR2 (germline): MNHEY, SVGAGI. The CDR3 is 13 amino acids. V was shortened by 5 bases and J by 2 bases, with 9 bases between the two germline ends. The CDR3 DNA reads TGTGCCAGCAGTACCAGAGGTAACACTGAAGCTTTCTTT. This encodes CASSTRGNTEAFF.

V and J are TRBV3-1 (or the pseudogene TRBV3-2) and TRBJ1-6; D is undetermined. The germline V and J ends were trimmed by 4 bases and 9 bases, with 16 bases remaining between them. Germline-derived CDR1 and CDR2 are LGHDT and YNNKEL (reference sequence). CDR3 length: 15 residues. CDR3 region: CASSPLTGIGSPLHF. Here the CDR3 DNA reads TGTGCCAGCAGCCCACTAACCGGCATTGGTTCACCCCTCCACTTT.

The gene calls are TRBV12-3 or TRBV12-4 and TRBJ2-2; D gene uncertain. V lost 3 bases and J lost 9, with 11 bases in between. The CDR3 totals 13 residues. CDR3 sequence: CASSFGVARELFF. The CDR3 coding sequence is TGTGCCAGCAGTTTCGGAGTCGCCAGGGAGCTGTTTTTT.

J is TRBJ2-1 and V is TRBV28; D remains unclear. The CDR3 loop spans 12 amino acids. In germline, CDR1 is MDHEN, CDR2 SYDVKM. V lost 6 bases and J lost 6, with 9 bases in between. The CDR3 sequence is CASSLGGNEQFF. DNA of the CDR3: TGTGCCAGCAGCCTCGGCGGCAATGAGCAGTTCTTC.

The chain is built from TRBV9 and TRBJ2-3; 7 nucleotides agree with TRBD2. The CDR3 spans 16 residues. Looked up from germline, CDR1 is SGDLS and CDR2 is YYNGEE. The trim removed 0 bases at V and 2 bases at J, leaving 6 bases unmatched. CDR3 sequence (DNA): TGTGCCAGCAGCGTAGGGGCTAGCGGCTTCACAGATACGCAGTATTTT. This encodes CASSVGASGFTDTQYF.

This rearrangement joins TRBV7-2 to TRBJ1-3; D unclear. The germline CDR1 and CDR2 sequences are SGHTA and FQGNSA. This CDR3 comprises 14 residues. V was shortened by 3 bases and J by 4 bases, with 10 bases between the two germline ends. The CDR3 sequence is CASSFDSRGNTIYF. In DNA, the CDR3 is TGTGCCAGCAGCTTCGACTCGAGGGGAAACACCATATATTTT.

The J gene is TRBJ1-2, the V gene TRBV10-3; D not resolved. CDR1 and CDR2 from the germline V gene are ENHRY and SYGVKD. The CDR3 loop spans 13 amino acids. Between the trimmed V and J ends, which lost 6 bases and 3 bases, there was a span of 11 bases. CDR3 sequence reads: CAISSREDYGYTF. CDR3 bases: TGTGCCATCAGCTCCCGAGAGGACTATGGCTACACCTTC.

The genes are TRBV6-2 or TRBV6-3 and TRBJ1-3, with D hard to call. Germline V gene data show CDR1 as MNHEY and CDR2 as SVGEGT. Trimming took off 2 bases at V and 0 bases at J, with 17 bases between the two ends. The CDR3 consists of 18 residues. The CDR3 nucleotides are TGTGCCAGCAGTTACAGTTCGAGACACGGGAGCTCTGGAAACACCATATATTTT. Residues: CASSYSSRHGSSGNTIYF.

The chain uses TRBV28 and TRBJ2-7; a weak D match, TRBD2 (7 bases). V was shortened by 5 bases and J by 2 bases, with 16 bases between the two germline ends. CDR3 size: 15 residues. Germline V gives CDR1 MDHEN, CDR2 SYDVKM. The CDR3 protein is CASSLGGRGTYEQYF. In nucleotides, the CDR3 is TGTGCCAGCAGTCTGGGGGGGCGAGGGACCTACGAGCAGTACTTC.

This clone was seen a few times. In DNA form, the CDR3 reads TGTGCCAGCAGTTCTACAGGGGGCCGCAGCCATTCACCCCTCCACTTT. It codes for CASSSTGGRSHSPLHF. The chain uses TRBV6-5 and TRBJ1-6; 9 bases agree with TRBD1. The V gene's germline CDR1 is MNHEY and CDR2 SVGAGI. This CDR3 has 16 amino acids. Trimming removed 4 bases from V and 8 bases from J; junction bases left unmatched: 9.

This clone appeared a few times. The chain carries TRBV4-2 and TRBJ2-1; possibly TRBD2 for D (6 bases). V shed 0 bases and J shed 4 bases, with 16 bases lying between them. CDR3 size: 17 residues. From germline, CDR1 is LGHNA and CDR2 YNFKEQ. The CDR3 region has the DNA TGTGCCAGCAGCCAAGATCTGAGGGGCCGGGGGTACAATGAGCAGTTCTTC. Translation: CASSQDLRGRGYNEQFF.